Listed here are 5 T cell receptor beta chains from one sample, sequenced in a study of early T cells in non-severe SARS-CoV-2 infection. From the 5' RACE reads, TCRdb called clonotypes with MiXCR, one entry per CDR3 protein. The sample shows more than 90,000 distinct CDR3 sequences, about 13% of them seen only once. The sample consisted of whole blood. The receptors shown here come from an adult who was a healthcare worker with PCR-confirmed SARS-CoV-2 infection or an uninfected control (not recorded which).

The sample holds many counts of this clonotype. In nucleotides, the CDR3 is TGTGCCAGCAGTTCCCCGACAGGGGGGACTTTCTTT. This sequence encodes CASSSPTGGTFF. The chain employs TRBV12-3 or TRBV12-4 and TRBJ1-1; 9 bases map to TRBD1. The CDR3 is 12 amino acids. J gave up 12 bases and V 4 bases, and 6 bases lay outside the gene matches.

The chain links TRBV29-1 to TRBJ1-2; perhaps TRBD1 as D (5 bases). V was pared by 6 bases and J by 1 base, with 12 bases between. Germline V gene sequence: CDR1 SQVTM, CDR2 ANQGSEA. This CDR3 comprises 13 residues. CDR3 residues: CSVGDEINYGYTF. CDR3 nucleotides: TGCAGCGTGGGGGACGAGATTAACTATGGCTACACCTTC.

This clonotype was seen repeatedly, ten times or more. This CDR3 reads CASSPMVTEAFF. The CDR3 coding sequence is TGTGCCAGCAGCCCGATGGTCACTGAAGCTTTCTTT. The gene calls are TRBV28 and TRBJ1-1; D gene ambiguous. Trimming pared 6 bases from V and 4 bases from J, leaving 9 bases between. CDR1 and CDR2 from the germline V gene are MDHEN and SYDVKM. This CDR3 spans 12 amino acids.

This clonotype has a count of ten or more. The chain carries TRBV20-1 and TRBJ2-3; perhaps TRBD2 as D (6 bases). The germline V and J ends were trimmed by 3 bases and 6 bases, with 13 bases remaining between them. Germline CDR1 DFQATT, CDR2 SNEGSKA (reference sequence). This CDR3 has 13 residues. CDR3 sequence: CSASLLASDTQYF. The CDR3, as DNA: TGCAGTGCTAGTTTGCTAGCGTCCGATACGCAGTATTTT.

This clonotype was recorded at least ten times. This rearrangement joins TRBV12-3 or TRBV12-4 to TRBJ2-3, with D uncertain. The CDR3 is 17 residues long. Trimming took off 6 bases at V and 2 bases at J, with 21 bases between the two ends. CDR3 residues: CASRASPGLSYTDTQYF. The CDR3 region has the DNA TGTGCCAGCAGGGCGAGCCCCGGGTTGTCCTACACAGATACGCAGTATTTT.